This T cell receptor (beta chain) comes out of a study of blood T cell repertoires in COVID-19. Overall study: Collection of acute and convalescent COVID-19 samples took place in the United States, Italy and Spain. T cells, B-cell-depleted T cells, or PBMCs supplied cDNA or gDNA.

Some clones are missing from TCRdb's copy, which holds only in-frame ones; the method was immunoSEQ multiplex PCR. The sample includes over 350,000 clones, 91% of them seen just once. Looked up from germline, CDR1 is SEHNR and CDR2 is FQNEAQ (reference sequence). The CDR3 is 18 amino acids. V lost 3 bases, J lost 12 bases, and 19 bases stayed unmatched. Cohorts were assigned according to the clinical history that participants reported. Sequencing was performed on PBMCs or T cells enriched from blood (not recorded which). The TCR comes from a woman in her thirties or forties who had been exposed to COVID-19. The rearrangement links TRBV7-9 to TRBJ2-1; 11 bases map to TRBD2. CDR3 sequence reads: CASSLGLELAGAFRVQFF. The CDR3 bases are TGTGCCAGCAGCTTGGGTCTGGAACTAGCGGGGGCGTTTCGTGTGCAGTTCTTC.